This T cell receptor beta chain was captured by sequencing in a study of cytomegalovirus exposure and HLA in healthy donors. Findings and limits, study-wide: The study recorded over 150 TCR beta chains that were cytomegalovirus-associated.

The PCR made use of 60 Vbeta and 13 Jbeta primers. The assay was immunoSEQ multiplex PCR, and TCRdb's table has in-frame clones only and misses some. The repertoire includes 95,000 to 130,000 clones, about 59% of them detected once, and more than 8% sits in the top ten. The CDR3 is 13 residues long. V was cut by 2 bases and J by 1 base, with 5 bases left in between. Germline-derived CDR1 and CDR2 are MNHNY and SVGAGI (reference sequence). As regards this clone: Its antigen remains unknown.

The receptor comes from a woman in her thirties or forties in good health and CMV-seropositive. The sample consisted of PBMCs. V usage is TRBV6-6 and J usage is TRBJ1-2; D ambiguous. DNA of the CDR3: TGTGCCAGCAGTTACGAGGGTAACTATGGCTACACCTTC. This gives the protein CASSYEGNYGYTF.